These 10 T cell receptor beta chains were sequenced from one sample in a study of blood T cell repertoires in COVID-19. Sequenced by immunoSEQ multiplex PCR; TCRdb stores in-frame clones only, minus some. The table includes roughly 88,000 clones, 75% to 90% detected once. The sequencing sample was made of peripheral blood. The receptor source for this set is a woman older than 75 with active or convalescent COVID-19.

The chain is built from TRBV7-9 and TRBJ1-1; TRBD1 matches at 7 bases. Unmatched junction bases numbered 3, after V lost 2 bases and J lost 6 bases. Germline values: CDR1 SEHNR, CDR2 FQNEAQ (reference sequence). The CDR3 runs to 13 residues. CDR3 region: CASSLSQGAEAFF. The CDR3 bases are TGTGCCAGCAGCTTATCCCAGGGGGCTGAAGCTTTCTTT.

The chain joins TRBV29-1 to TRBJ2-7; D possibly corresponds to TRBD1 (5 bases). Germline lookup yields CDR1 SQVTM and CDR2 ANQGSEA. The CDR3 is made up of 12 amino acids. Trimming took 8 bases from V and 6 from J, leaving 17 bases between them. This CDR3 is CSMRSREAEQYF. As DNA, the CDR3 is TGCAGCATGAGGTCCAGGGAAGCCGAGCAGTACTTC.

This clone was counted between two and nine times. The chain has TRBV6-2 or TRBV6-3 and TRBJ1-5; D gene uncertain. CDR1 and CDR2 from the germline V gene are MNHEY and SVGEGT. This CDR3 comprises 13 residues. Trimming removed 5 bases at V and 11 bases at J, with 16 bases between. CDR3 bases: TGTGCCAGCAGTGACCCTCCACGGCGGGCCCAGCATTTT. Residues: CASSDPPRRAQHF.

The chain combines TRBV4-1 with TRBJ2-3, with D perhaps matching TRBD2 (6 bases). Deletions cut 7 bases from V and 6 bases from J, with 17 bases between. This CDR3 is 14 amino acids long. CDR1 is MGHRA, CDR2 YSYEKL, per germline. The CDR3 here is CASNHWGVGDTQYF. DNA of the CDR3: TGCGCCAGCAACCACTGGGGGGTGGGGGATACGCAGTATTTT.

The V and J genes are TRBV28 and TRBJ2-2; D is perhaps TRBD1 (6 bases). Germline assignment: CDR1 MDHEN and CDR2 SYDVKM. Between the trimmed V and J ends, which lost 2 bases and 4 bases, there was a span of 11 bases. The CDR3 length is 15 residues. In DNA, the CDR3 is TGTGCCAGCAGTTTAGACACACAGGGCACCGGGGAGCTGTTTTTT. This encodes CASSLDTQGTGELFF.

This chain connects TRBV4-3 to TRBJ1-2; D might be TRBD1 (6 bases). Germline CDR1 LGHNA, CDR2 YSLEER. CDR3 size: 15 residues. The V end lost 1 base, the J end lost 2 bases, and 11 bases lay between the germline ends. Here the CDR3 DNA reads TGCGCCAGCAGCCAAGGTCCCGGACAGAACTATGGCTACACCTTC. Protein product: CASSQGPGQNYGYTF.

The chain couples TRBV7-6 to TRBJ1-3; D gene ambiguous. This CDR3 comprises 17 residues. Deletions cut 5 bases from V and 0 bases from J, with 17 bases between. Germline V gene lookup returns CDR1 SGHVS and CDR2 FNYEAQ. The CDR3 region is CASSVRSAASSGNTIYF. The CDR3 DNA follows: TGTGCCAGCAGCGTTCGCTCGGCGGCCAGCTCTGGAAACACCATATATTTT.

V gene TRBV3-1 (or the pseudogene TRBV3-2) combines with J gene TRBJ1-2, with 7 positions matching TRBD1. J was trimmed by 7 bases and V by 3 bases; bases with no gene match: 5. The CDR3 sequence is 13 residues long. From germline, CDR1 is LGHDT and CDR2 YNNKEL (reference sequence). CDR3 DNA sequence: TGTGCCAGCAGCCACGACAGGGCGGGTGGCTACACCTTC. It is translated as CASSHDRAGGYTF.

The chain carries TRBV5-1 and TRBJ2-7; maybe TRBD1 (6 bases). This CDR3 comprises 12 residues. Germline V lookup: CDR1 SGHRS, CDR2 YFSETQ. V was trimmed by 1 base and J by 12 bases, leaving 14 bases between them. CDR3 protein: CASSLSGAGPYF. In DNA, the CDR3 is TGCGCCAGCAGCTTGTCAGGGGCTGGTCCGTACTTC. Using reference TRBV5-1 and TRBJ2-7 for the parts outside the CDR3, the full variable domain is KAGVTQTPRYLIKTRGQQVTLSCSPISGHRSVSWYQQTPGQGLQFLFEYFSETQRNKGNFPGRFSGRQFSNSRSEMNVSTLELGDSALYLCASSLSGAGPYFGPGTRLTVT.

The gene calls are TRBV7-3 and TRBJ2-5, with 8 positions matching TRBD2. Germline trimming cut 1 base from V and 5 bases from J; bases unmatched to any gene: 9. The CDR3 runs to 16 residues. The V gene's germline CDR1 is SGHTA and CDR2 FQGTGA. CDR3 amino acids: CASSLMGREGLETQYF. In nucleotides, the CDR3 is TGTGCCAGCAGCTTAATGGGTCGGGAGGGCCTTGAGACCCAGTACTTC.